This T cell receptor beta chain was captured in a study of CD8+CD57+ T cells in acquired aplastic anemia. Study-wide background: Yields of DNA that came from sorted CD4+ and CD8+ cells averaged roughly 3 ug. Healthy CD8+ samples averaged roughly 12 million reads. Study-level findings and limits: Common to patients and controls were twenty-nine CD8+ CDR3 sequences.

As to this clonotype: As yet, its antigen is unknown.

This CDR3 region has 16 residues. V dropped 1 base and J dropped 6 bases, with 18 bases sitting between them. Looked up from germline, CDR1 is DFQATT and CDR2 is SNEGSKA (reference sequence). Genomic DNA constituted the template upon which TCR beta VDJ and CDR3 profiling was performed. MiXCR, run by TCRdb on the reads, gives a single entry per CDR3 protein. The data contain around 200,000 distinct CDR3 sequences, roughly 57% of them singletons. The receptor comes from a human donor in good health. The J gene is TRBJ1-4, the V gene TRBV20-1; D might be TRBD1 (5 bases). Sequenced material: sorted CD4+, CD8+, or CD8+CD57+ T cells (not recorded which) from PBMCs. The CDR3 protein is CSARVPGLEADEKLFF. The DNA for the CDR3 is TGCAGTGCTAGAGTCCCGGGACTAGAGGCTGATGAAAAACTGTTTTTT.